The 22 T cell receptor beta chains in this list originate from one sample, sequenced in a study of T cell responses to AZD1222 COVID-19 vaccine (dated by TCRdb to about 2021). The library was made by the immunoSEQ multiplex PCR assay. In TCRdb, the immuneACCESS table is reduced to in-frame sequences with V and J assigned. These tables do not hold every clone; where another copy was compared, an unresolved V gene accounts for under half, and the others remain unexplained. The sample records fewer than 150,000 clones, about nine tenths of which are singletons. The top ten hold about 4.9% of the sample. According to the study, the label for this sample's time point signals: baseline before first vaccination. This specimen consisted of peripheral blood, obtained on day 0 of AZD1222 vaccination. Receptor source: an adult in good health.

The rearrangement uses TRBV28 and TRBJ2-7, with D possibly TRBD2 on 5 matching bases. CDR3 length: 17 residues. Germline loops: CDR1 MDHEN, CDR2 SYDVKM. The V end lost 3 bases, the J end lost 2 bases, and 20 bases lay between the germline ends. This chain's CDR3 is CASSFFGSRVNAYEQYF. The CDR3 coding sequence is TGTGCCAGCAGTTTTTTTGGGTCGCGGGTGAACGCCTACGAGCAGTACTTC.

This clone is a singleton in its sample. CDR3 sequence reads: CASSIGSTNEKLFF. The CDR3 coding sequence is TGTGCCAGTAGTATAGGGTCAACTAATGAAAAACTGTTTTTT. This chain links TRBV19 with TRBJ1-4, with D uncertain. V was clipped by 1 base and J by 0 bases, with 3 bases between them. Germline CDR1 LNHDA, CDR2 SQIVND (reference sequence). The CDR3 consists of 14 residues.

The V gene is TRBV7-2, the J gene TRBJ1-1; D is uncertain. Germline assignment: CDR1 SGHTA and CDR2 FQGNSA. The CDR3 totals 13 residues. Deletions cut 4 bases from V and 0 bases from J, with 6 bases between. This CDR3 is CASSYYMNTEAFF. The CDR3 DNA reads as TGTGCCAGCAGCTACTATATGAACACTGAAGCTTTCTTT.

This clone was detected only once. CDR3 region: CASSLEQRGTEAFF. DNA for the CDR3: TGCGCCAGCAGCTTGGAGCAGAGGGGGACTGAAGCTTTCTTT. The chain has TRBV5-1 and TRBJ1-1; possibly TRBD1 for D (6 bases). Trimming stripped 0 bases from V and 5 bases from J, with 11 bases between. The CDR3 is 14 residues long. The V gene's germline CDR1 is SGHRS and CDR2 YFSETQ. The variable domain in full, completed from reference TRBV5-1 and TRBJ1-1, reads KAGVTQTPRYLIKTRGQQVTLSCSPISGHRSVSWYQQTPGQGLQFLFEYFSETQRNKGNFPGRFSGRQFSNSRSEMNVSTLELGDSALYLCASSLEQRGTEAFFGQGTRLTVV.

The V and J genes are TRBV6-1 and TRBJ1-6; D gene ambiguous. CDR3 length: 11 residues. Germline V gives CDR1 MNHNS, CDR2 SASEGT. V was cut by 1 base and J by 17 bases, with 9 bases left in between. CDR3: CASSEVSFFHF. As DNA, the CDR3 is TGTGCCAGCAGTGAAGTGAGTTTCTTCCACTTT.

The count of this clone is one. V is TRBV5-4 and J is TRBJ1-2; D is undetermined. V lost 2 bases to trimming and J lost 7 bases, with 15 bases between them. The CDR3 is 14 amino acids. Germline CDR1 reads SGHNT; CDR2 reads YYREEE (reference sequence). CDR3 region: CASSFSSADGGYTF. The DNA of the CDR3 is TGTGCCAGCAGCTTCTCTTCCGCGGATGGTGGCTACACCTTC. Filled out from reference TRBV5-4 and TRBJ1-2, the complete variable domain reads ETGVTQSPTHLIKTRGQQVTLRCSSQSGHNTVSWYQQALGQGPQFIFQYYREEENGRGNFPPRFSGLQFPNYSSELNVNALELDDSALYLCASSFSSADGGYTFGSGTRLTVV.

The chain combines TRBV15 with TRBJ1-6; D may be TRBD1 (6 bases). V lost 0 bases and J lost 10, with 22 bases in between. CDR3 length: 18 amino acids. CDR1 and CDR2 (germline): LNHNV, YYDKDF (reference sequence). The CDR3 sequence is CATSREVSTGGDGSPLHF. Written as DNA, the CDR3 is TGTGCCACCAGCAGAGAGGTTTCGACAGGCGGTGACGGCTCACCCCTCCACTTT.

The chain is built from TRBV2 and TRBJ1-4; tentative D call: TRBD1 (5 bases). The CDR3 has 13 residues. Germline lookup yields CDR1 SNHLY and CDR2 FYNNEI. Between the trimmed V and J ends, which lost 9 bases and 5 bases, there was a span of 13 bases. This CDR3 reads CARQDITNEKLFF. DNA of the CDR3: TGTGCCAGACAGGATATAACAAATGAAAAACTGTTTTTT.

The CDR3 sequence is CASSYSSGFYEQYF. CDR3 bases: TGTGCCAGCAGTTACTCGTCGGGTTTTTACGAGCAGTACTTC. The gene calls are TRBV6-5 and TRBJ2-7; unclear D gene. This CDR3 contains 14 residues. CDR1 MNHEY and CDR2 SVGAGI come from the germline V gene. Trimming took 0 bases from V and 4 from J, leaving 10 bases between them.

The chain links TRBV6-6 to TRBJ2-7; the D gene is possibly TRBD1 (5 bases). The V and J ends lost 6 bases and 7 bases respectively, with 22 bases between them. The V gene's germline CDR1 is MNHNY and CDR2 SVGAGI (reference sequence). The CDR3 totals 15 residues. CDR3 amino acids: CASRVGAGDWGEQYF. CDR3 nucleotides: TGTGCCAGCAGGGTTGGGGCAGGAGACTGGGGAGAGCAGTACTTC.

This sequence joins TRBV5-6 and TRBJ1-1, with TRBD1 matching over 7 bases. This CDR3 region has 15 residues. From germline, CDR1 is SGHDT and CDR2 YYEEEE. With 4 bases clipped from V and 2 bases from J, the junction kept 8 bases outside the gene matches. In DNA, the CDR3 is TGTGCCAGCAGCCCCAGCGACAGGGACAACACTGAAGCTTTCTTT. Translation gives CASSPSDRDNTEAFF.

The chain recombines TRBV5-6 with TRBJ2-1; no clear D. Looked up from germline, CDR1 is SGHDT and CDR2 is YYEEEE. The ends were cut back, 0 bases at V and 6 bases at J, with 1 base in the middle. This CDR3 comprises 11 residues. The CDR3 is CASSLGNEQFF. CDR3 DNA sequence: TGTGCCAGCAGCTTGGGCAATGAGCAGTTCTTC.

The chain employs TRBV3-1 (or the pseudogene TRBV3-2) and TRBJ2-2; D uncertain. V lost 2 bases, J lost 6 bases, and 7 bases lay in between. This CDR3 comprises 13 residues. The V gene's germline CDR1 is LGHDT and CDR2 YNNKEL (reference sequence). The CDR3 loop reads CASSQTSAGELFF. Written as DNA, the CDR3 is TGTGCCAGCAGCCAAACTTCCGCCGGGGAGCTGTTTTTT.

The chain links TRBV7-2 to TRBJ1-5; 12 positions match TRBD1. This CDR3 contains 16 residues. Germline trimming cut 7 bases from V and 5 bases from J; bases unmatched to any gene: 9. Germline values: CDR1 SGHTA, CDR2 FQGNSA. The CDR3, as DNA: TGTGCCAGCACCGAACTAGGGACAGGGGGCTATCAGCCCCAGCATTTT. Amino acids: CASTELGTGGYQPQHF. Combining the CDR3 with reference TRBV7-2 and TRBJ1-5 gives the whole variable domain GAGVSQSPSNKVTEKGKDVELRCDPISGHTALYWYRQSLGQGLEFLIYFQGNSAPDKSGLPSDRFSAERTGGSVSTLTIQRTQQEDSAVYLCASTELGTGGYQPQHFGDGTRLSIL.

CDR3 in DNA: TGTGCCAGTGGGGGTGCCGGCGTCCCCTACGAGCAGTACTTC. It codes for CASGGAGVPYEQYF. The chain uses TRBV28 and TRBJ2-7; D possibly matches TRBD1 or TRBD2 (5 bases each). This CDR3 region has 14 residues. Germline CDR1 MDHEN, CDR2 SYDVKM. V was trimmed by 9 bases and J by 2 bases, leaving 17 bases between them.

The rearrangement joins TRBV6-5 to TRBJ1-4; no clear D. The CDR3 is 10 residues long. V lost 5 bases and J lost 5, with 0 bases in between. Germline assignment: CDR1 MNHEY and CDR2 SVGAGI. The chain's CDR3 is CASSNEKLFF. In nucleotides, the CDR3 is TGTGCCAGCAGTAATGAAAAACTGTTTTTT.

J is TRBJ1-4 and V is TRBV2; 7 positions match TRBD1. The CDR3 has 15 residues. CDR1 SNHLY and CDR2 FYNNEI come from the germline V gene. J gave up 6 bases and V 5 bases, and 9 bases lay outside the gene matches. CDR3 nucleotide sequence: TGTGCCAGCAGTCTTGACAGGGCATCGGATGAAAAACTGTTTTTT. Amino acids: CASSLDRASDEKLFF.

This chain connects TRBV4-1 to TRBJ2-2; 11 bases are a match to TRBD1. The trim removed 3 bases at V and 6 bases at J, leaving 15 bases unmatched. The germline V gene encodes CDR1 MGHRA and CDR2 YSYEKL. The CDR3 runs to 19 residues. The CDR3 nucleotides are TGCGCCAGCAGCCACCTAAGGACAGGGGGCCAAACGGTAGCCGGGGAGCTGTTTTTT. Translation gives CASSHLRTGGQTVAGELFF.

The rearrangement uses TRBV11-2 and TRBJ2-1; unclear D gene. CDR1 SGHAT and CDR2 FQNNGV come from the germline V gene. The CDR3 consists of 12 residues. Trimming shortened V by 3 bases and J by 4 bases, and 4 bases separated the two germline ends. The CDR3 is CASSLMYNEQFF. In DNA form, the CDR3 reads TGTGCCAGCAGCTTGATGTACAATGAGCAGTTCTTC.

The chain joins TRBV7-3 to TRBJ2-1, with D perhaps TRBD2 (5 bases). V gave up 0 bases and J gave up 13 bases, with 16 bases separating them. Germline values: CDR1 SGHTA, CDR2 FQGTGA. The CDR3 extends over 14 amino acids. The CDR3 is CASSLTNGGGPQFF. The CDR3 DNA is TGTGCCAGCAGCTTAACCAACGGTGGAGGCCCACAGTTCTTC.

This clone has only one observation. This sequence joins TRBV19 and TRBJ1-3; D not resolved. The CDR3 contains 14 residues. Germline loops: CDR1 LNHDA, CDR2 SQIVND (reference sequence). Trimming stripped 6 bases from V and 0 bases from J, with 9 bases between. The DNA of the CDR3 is TGTGCCAGTAGCCTTGGGTACTCTGGAAACACCATATATTTT. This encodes CASSLGYSGNTIYF.

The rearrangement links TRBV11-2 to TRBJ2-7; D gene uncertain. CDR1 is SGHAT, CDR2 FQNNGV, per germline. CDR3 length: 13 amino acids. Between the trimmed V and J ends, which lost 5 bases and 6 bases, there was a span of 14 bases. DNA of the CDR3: TGTGCCAGCAGCCAGGAGTGGTTCAGCGAGCAGTACTTC. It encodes CASSQEWFSEQYF.